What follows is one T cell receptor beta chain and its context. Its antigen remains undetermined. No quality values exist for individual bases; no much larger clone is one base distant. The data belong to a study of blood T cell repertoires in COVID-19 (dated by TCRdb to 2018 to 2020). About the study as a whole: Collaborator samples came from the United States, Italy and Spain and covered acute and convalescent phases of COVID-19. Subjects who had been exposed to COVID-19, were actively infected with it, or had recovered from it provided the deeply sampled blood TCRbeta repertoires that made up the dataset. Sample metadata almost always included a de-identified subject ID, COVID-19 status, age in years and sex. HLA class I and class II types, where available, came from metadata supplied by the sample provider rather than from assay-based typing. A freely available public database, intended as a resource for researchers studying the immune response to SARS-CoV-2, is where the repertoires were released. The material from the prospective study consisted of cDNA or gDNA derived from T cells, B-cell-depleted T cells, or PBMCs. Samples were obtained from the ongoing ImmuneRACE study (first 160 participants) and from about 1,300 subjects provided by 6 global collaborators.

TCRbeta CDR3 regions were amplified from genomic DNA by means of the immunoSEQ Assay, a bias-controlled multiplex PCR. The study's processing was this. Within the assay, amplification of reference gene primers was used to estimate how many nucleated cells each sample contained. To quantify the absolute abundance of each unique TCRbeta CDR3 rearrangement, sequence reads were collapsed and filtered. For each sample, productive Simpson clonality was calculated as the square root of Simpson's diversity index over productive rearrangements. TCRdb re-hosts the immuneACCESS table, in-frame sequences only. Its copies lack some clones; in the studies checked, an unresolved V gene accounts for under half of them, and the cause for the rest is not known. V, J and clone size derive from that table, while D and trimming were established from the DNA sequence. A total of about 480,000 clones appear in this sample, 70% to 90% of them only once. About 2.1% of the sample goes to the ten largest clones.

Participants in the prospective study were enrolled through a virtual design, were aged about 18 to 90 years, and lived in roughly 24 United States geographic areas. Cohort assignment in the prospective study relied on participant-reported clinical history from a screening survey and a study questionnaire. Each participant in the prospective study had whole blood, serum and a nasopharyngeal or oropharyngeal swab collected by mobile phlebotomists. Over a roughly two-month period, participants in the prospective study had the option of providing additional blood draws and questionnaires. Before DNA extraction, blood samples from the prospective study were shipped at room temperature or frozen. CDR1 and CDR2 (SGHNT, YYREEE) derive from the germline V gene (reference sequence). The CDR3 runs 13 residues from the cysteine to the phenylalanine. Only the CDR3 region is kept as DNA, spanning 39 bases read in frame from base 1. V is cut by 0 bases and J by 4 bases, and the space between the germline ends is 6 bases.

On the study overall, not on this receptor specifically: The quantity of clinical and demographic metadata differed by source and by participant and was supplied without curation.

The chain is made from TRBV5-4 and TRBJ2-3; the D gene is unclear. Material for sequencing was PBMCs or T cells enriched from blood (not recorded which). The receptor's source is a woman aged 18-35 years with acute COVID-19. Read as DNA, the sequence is TGTGCCAGCAGCTTGGCCTCTCCAGATACGCAGTATTTT. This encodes CASSLASPDTQYF.